This TCR beta chain was observed in a study of neurological immune-mediated disorders. TCRdb reanalysed the 5' RACE reads using MiXCR and keeps one entry per CDR3 protein. The sample includes 81,000 or so distinct CDR3 sequences, less than 15% of them seen just once. As to time point: longitudinal time-point 2. This clonotype was seen ten or more times. Antigen specificity is unknown. This CDR3 comprises 18 residues. Trimming at V came to 6 bases and at J to 2 bases, leaving 13 bases not matched to a gene. Study-wide results and limits: Expanded clones shared no identical CDR3 amino acid sequences across subjects, which suggested private TCR-beta repertoires in all groups.

The sequencing sample was made of PBMCs. The chain combines TRBV12-3 or TRBV12-4 with TRBJ1-4; 9 nucleotides line up with TRBD1. The source of this sequence is a female donor with HTLV-1-associated myelopathy (HAM/TSP). CDR3 DNA sequence: TGTGCCAGCAGCCCTTCTACAGGGGGCTTAGGGACTAATGAAAAACTGTTTTTT. It codes for CASSPSTGGLGTNEKLFF.